This is a list of T cell receptor beta chains from one sample in a study of T-cell memory formation after mild COVID-19. MiXCR, run by TCRdb on the 5' RACE reads, gives a single entry per CDR3 protein. The sample contains hundreds of thousands of distinct CDR3 sequences, about a sixth of which appear only once. Sample: PBMCs or a T cell subset sorted from them (not recorded which). The source of these receptors is an adult woman who had mild COVID-19 (a few samples of this study predate the infection). Cell type and time point are not known. CDR3s include the opening cysteine and the closing phenylalanine or tryptophan. D genes are given only for firm matches. Part of the rows lack a size; the others show once, few, many or a class for expanded clones.

v_call: TRBV7-2; d_call: -; j_call: TRBJ1-3; clone_size: few; cdr3_aa: CASRQGPSGRGPIYF; cdr3_nt: TGTGCCAGCCGTCAGGGACCTTCTGGCCGTGGGCCCATATATTTT
v_call: TRBV19; d_call: -; j_call: TRBJ2-7; clone_size: -; cdr3_aa: CATSGLVFGEQYF; cdr3_nt: TGTGCCACCTCAGGGTTGGTGTTCGGCGAGCAGTACTTC
v_call: TRBV5-1; d_call: -; j_call: TRBJ1-1; clone_size: few; cdr3_aa: CASSGEQGNTEAFF; cdr3_nt: TGCGCCAGCAGCGGCGAACAAGGGAACACTGAAGCTTTCTTT
v_call: TRBV6-5; d_call: TRBD2; j_call: TRBJ2-7; clone_size: -; cdr3_aa: CASSLGLAGGLMGEQYF; cdr3_nt: TGTGCCAGCAGTTTGGGGCTAGCGGGAGGGCTTATGGGCGAGCAGTACTTC
v_call: TRBV6-1; d_call: -; j_call: TRBJ2-2; clone_size: -; cdr3_aa: CASSEPLLTVDTGELFF; cdr3_nt: TGTGCCAGCAGTGAACCCCTTCTCACGGTGGACACCGGGGAGCTGTTTTTT
v_call: TRBV18; d_call: -; j_call: TRBJ2-1; clone_size: -; cdr3_aa: CASSPQIGRYNEQFF; cdr3_nt: TGTGCCAGCTCACCACAGATCGGGCGATACAATGAGCAGTTCTTC
v_call: TRBV20-1; d_call: -; j_call: TRBJ2-1; clone_size: once; cdr3_aa: CSATGLLRGEQFF; cdr3_nt: TGCAGTGCAACGGGACTCCTTCGTGGCGAGCAGTTCTTC
v_call: TRBV11-3; d_call: TRBD1; j_call: TRBJ2-7; clone_size: -; cdr3_aa: CASSEGTGVHYLDYEQYF; cdr3_nt: TGTGCCAGCAGCGAGGGGACAGGGGTACACTACTTAGACTACGAGCAGTACTTC
v_call: TRBV29-1; d_call: TRBD2; j_call: TRBJ2-3; clone_size: few; cdr3_aa: CSVVTSGRVTDTQYF; cdr3_nt: TGCAGCGTTGTAACTAGCGGGAGGGTCACAGATACGCAGTATTTT
v_call: TRBV9; d_call: -; j_call: TRBJ2-5; clone_size: -; cdr3_aa: CASSGRNDEPETQYF; cdr3_nt: TGTGCCAGCAGCGGAAGAAATGATGAGCCAGAGACCCAGTACTTC
v_call: TRBV12-3/TRBV12-4; d_call: -; j_call: TRBJ1-2; clone_size: -; cdr3_aa: CASSFGQYGYTF; cdr3_nt: TGTGCCAGCAGTTTCGGGCAGTATGGCTACACCTTC
v_call: TRBV6-5; d_call: TRBD2; j_call: TRBJ2-2; clone_size: few; cdr3_aa: CAIAGLAANTGELFF; cdr3_nt: TGTGCCATCGCTGGACTAGCGGCGAACACCGGGGAGCTGTTTTTT
v_call: TRBV12-3/TRBV12-4; d_call: -; j_call: TRBJ1-3; clone_size: -; cdr3_aa: CASRRSGNTIYF; cdr3_nt: TGTGCCAGCAGACGCTCTGGAAACACCATATATTTT
v_call: TRBV9; d_call: -; j_call: TRBJ1-1; clone_size: -; cdr3_aa: CASSGGGTANTEAFF; cdr3_nt: TGTGCCAGCAGCGGCGGGGGAACGGCGAACACTGAAGCTTTCTTT
v_call: TRBV5-1; d_call: TRBD2; j_call: TRBJ2-1; clone_size: -; cdr3_aa: CASSVAGTSDSHNEQFF; cdr3_nt: TGCGCCAGCAGCGTCGCCGGGACTAGCGATTCCCACAATGAGCAGTTCTTC
v_call: TRBV20-1; d_call: TRBD1; j_call: TRBJ1-2; clone_size: few; cdr3_aa: CSARDRGTARLFYGYTF; cdr3_nt: TGCAGTGCTAGGGACAGGGGTACCGCCCGACTATTCTATGGCTACACCTTC
v_call: TRBV10-3; d_call: -; j_call: TRBJ2-7; clone_size: many; cdr3_aa: CAISRQGEDPEQYF; cdr3_nt: TGTGCCATCAGTCGCCAGGGCGAAGACCCAGAGCAGTACTTC
v_call: TRBV7-9; d_call: TRBD1; j_call: TRBJ1-3; clone_size: -; cdr3_aa: CASSFDRAGNTIYF; cdr3_nt: TGTGCCAGCAGCTTCGACAGGGCAGGAAACACCATATATTTT
v_call: TRBV11-2; d_call: -; j_call: TRBJ2-1; clone_size: -; cdr3_aa: CASSPGSGDEQFF; cdr3_nt: TGTGCCAGCAGCCCCGGCAGCGGCGATGAGCAGTTCTTC
v_call: TRBV5-1; d_call: -; j_call: TRBJ1-3; clone_size: -; cdr3_aa: CASSLGDGSSGNTIYF; cdr3_nt: TGCGCCAGCAGCTTGGGAGACGGGAGCTCTGGAAACACCATATATTTT
v_call: TRBV12-3/TRBV12-4; d_call: TRBD1; j_call: TRBJ1-2; clone_size: -; cdr3_aa: CASSLPDRGRGYTF; cdr3_nt: TGTGCCAGCAGTCTACCGGACAGGGGAAGGGGCTACACCTTC
v_call: TRBV7-9; d_call: -; j_call: TRBJ2-1; clone_size: few; cdr3_aa: CASIGLVGVDEQFF; cdr3_nt: TGTGCCAGCATCGGACTGGTGGGTGTTGATGAGCAGTTCTTC
v_call: TRBV7-3; d_call: TRBD2; j_call: TRBJ2-5; clone_size: few; cdr3_aa: CASSPSGGAVETQYF; cdr3_nt: TGTGCCAGCAGCCCCAGCGGGGGTGCAGTGGAGACCCAGTACTTC
v_call: TRBV29-1; d_call: -; j_call: TRBJ2-7; clone_size: -; cdr3_aa: CSVAQYRASYEQYF; cdr3_nt: TGCAGCGTTGCCCAATACAGGGCCTCCTACGAGCAGTACTTC
v_call: TRBV9; d_call: -; j_call: TRBJ2-5; clone_size: -; cdr3_aa: CASSAPLEETQYF; cdr3_nt: TGTGCCAGCAGCGCCCCTCTGGAAGAGACCCAGTACTTC
v_call: TRBV5-1; d_call: TRBD1; j_call: TRBJ1-5; clone_size: -; cdr3_aa: CASSEQGLHQPQHF; cdr3_nt: TGCGCCAGCAGTGAACAGGGGCTACATCAGCCCCAGCATTTT
v_call: TRBV5-1; d_call: TRBD1; j_call: TRBJ2-5; clone_size: -; cdr3_aa: CASSLQGVDGETQYF; cdr3_nt: TGCGCCAGCAGCTTACAGGGGGTAGACGGAGAGACCCAGTACTTC
v_call: TRBV18; d_call: -; j_call: TRBJ1-1; clone_size: -; cdr3_aa: CASSLETGGEAFF; cdr3_nt: TGTGCCAGCTCACTCGAGACCGGAGGGGAAGCTTTCTTT
v_call: TRBV7-8; d_call: -; j_call: TRBJ1-5; clone_size: -; cdr3_aa: CASSRVDQPQHF; cdr3_nt: TGTGCCAGCAGCCGAGTAGATCAGCCCCAGCATTTT
v_call: TRBV7-9; d_call: -; j_call: TRBJ2-7; clone_size: many; cdr3_aa: CASSLAGKEQYF; cdr3_nt: TGTGCCAGCAGCTTAGCCGGCAAGGAGCAGTACTTC
v_call: TRBV29-1; d_call: -; j_call: TRBJ2-2; clone_size: many; cdr3_aa: CSVWNTGELFF; cdr3_nt: TGCAGCGTTTGGAACACCGGGGAGCTGTTTTTT
v_call: TRBV27; d_call: -; j_call: TRBJ2-2; clone_size: -; cdr3_aa: CASGLSGVSYGELFF; cdr3_nt: TGTGCCAGCGGCCTTTCGGGGGTCTCTTACGGGGAGCTGTTTTTT
v_call: TRBV29-1; d_call: -; j_call: TRBJ2-6; clone_size: many; cdr3_aa: CSVEGSRPGANVLTF; cdr3_nt: TGCAGCGTTGAGGGCAGTAGGCCCGGGGCCAACGTCCTGACTTTC
v_call: TRBV12-3/TRBV12-4; d_call: TRBD2; j_call: TRBJ2-1; clone_size: -; cdr3_aa: CASSLAGLAGRNEQFF; cdr3_nt: TGTGCCAGCAGTCTCGCTGGACTAGCGGGACGCAATGAGCAGTTCTTC
v_call: TRBV2; d_call: -; j_call: TRBJ2-7; clone_size: -; cdr3_aa: CASSGRASYEQYF; cdr3_nt: TGTGCCAGCAGTGGCAGGGCCTCCTACGAGCAGTACTTC
v_call: TRBV19; d_call: -; j_call: TRBJ2-5; clone_size: many; cdr3_aa: CASSPQGGQETQYF; cdr3_nt: TGTGCCAGTAGTCCCCAAGGGGGCCAAGAGACCCAGTACTTC
v_call: TRBV20-1; d_call: -; j_call: TRBJ1-5; clone_size: -; cdr3_aa: CSARPPGRNNQPQHF; cdr3_nt: TGCAGTGCTAGACCCCCCGGGAGGAACAATCAGCCCCAGCATTTT
v_call: TRBV5-4; d_call: TRBD1; j_call: TRBJ2-1; clone_size: few; cdr3_aa: CASSLALRDRHNEQFF; cdr3_nt: TGTGCCAGCAGCTTGGCTTTACGGGACAGGCACAATGAGCAGTTCTTC
v_call: TRBV12-3/TRBV12-4; d_call: TRBD2; j_call: TRBJ2-1; clone_size: few; cdr3_aa: CASSFPWTSGIDEQFF; cdr3_nt: TGTGCCAGCAGTTTCCCCTGGACTAGCGGGATAGATGAGCAGTTCTTC
v_call: TRBV29-1; d_call: -; j_call: TRBJ2-7; clone_size: few; cdr3_aa: CSVGGQGKAYEQYF; cdr3_nt: TGCAGCGTTGGGGGTCAGGGCAAGGCCTACGAGCAGTACTTC
v_call: TRBV3-1; d_call: TRBD2; j_call: TRBJ2-2; clone_size: few; cdr3_aa: CASSQAAAGGPGTGELFF; cdr3_nt: TGTGCCAGCAGCCAAGCCGCAGCGGGGGGGCCGGGTACCGGGGAGCTGTTTTTT
v_call: TRBV4-1; d_call: TRBD1; j_call: TRBJ2-7; clone_size: -; cdr3_aa: CASSQRPTRTGIYEQYF; cdr3_nt: TGCGCCAGCAGCCAAAGGCCAACCCGGACAGGGATTTACGAGCAGTACTTC
v_call: TRBV6-2/TRBV6-3; d_call: -; j_call: TRBJ2-1; clone_size: few; cdr3_aa: CASSYVGYNEQFF; cdr3_nt: TGTGCCAGCAGTTATGTGGGCTACAATGAGCAGTTCTTC
v_call: TRBV7-9; d_call: TRBD2; j_call: TRBJ2-5; clone_size: -; cdr3_aa: CASSGRGLAGAPKETQYF; cdr3_nt: TGTGCCAGCAGCGGAAGAGGACTAGCGGGGGCCCCGAAAGAGACCCAGTACTTC
v_call: TRBV5-1; d_call: -; j_call: TRBJ2-5; clone_size: -; cdr3_aa: CASSLAPRGAGQETQYF; cdr3_nt: TGCGCCAGCAGCTTGGCGCCTAGGGGCGCGGGGCAAGAGACCCAGTACTTC
v_call: TRBV29-1; d_call: TRBD1; j_call: TRBJ1-5; clone_size: few; cdr3_aa: CSVAGGAGQPQHF; cdr3_nt: TGCAGCGTTGCAGGGGGCGCAGGTCAGCCCCAGCATTTT
v_call: TRBV24-1; d_call: -; j_call: TRBJ2-3; clone_size: few; cdr3_aa: CATSDSPTADTQYF; cdr3_nt: TGTGCCACCAGTGATTCCCCCACGGCAGATACGCAGTATTTT